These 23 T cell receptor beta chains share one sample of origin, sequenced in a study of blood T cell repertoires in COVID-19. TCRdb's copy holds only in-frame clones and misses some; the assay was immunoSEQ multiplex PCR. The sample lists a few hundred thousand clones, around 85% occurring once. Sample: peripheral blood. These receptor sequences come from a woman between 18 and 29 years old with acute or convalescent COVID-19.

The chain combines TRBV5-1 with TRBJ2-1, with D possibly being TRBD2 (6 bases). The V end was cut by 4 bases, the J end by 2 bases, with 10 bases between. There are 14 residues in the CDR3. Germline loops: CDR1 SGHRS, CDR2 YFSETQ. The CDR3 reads CASSGGNTYNEQFF. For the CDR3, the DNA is TGCGCCAGCAGCGGCGGGAATACCTACAATGAGCAGTTCTTC.

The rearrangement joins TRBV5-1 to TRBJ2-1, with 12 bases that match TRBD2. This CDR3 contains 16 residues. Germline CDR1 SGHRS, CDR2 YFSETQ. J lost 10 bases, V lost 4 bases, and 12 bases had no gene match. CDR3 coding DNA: TGCGCCAGCAGCGGTACACCTAGCGGGAGGGTTGGGGAGCAGTTCTTC. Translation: CASSGTPSGRVGEQFF.

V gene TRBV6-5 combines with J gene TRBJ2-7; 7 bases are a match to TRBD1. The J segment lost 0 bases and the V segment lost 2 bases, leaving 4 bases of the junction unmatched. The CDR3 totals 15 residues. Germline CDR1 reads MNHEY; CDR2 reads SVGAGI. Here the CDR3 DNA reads TGTGCCAGCAGTTACAGGGGACAGTTCTCCTACGAGCAGTACTTC. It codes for CASSYRGQFSYEQYF.

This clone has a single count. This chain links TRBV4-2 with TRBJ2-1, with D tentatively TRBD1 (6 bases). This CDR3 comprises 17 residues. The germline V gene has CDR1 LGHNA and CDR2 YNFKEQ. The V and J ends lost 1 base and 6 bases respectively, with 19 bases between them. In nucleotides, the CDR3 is TGTGCCAGCAGCCAAGGCACCGGGACCTTAGGGGGCAATGAGCAGTTCTTC. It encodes CASSQGTGTLGGNEQFF.

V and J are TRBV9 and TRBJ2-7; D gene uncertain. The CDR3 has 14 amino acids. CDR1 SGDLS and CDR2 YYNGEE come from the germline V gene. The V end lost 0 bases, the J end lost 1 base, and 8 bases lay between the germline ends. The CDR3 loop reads CASSVDLASYEQYF. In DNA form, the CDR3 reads TGTGCCAGCAGCGTAGACCTGGCTTCCTACGAGCAGTACTTC.

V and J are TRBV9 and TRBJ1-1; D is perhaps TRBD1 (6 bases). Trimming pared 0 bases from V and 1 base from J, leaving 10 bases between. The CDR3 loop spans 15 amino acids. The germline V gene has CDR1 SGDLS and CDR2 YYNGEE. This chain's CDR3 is CASSVEARGNTEAFF. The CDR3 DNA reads TGTGCCAGCAGCGTAGAAGCCAGGGGGAACACTGAAGCTTTCTTT.

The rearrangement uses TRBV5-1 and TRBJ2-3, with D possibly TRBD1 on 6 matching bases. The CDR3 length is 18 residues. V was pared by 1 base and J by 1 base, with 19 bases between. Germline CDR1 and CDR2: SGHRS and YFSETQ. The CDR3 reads CASSLPRPQDSRTDTQYF. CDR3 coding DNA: TGCGCCAGCAGCTTGCCCAGGCCTCAGGACAGTCGCACAGATACGCAGTATTTT.

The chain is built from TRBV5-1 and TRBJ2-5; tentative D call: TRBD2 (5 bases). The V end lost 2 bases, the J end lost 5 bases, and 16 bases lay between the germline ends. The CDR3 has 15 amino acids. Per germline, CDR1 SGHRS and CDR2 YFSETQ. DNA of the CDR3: TGCGCCAGCAGCTTCAGAGGGAGTGGCGTTGAGACCCAGTACTTC. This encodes CASSFRGSGVETQYF.

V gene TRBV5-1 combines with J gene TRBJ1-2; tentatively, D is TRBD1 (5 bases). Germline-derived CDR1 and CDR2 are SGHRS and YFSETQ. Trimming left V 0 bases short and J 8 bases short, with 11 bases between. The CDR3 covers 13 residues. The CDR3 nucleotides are TGCGCCAGCAGCTTGGGGGCAGGGAAGGGCTACACCTTC. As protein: CASSLGAGKGYTF.

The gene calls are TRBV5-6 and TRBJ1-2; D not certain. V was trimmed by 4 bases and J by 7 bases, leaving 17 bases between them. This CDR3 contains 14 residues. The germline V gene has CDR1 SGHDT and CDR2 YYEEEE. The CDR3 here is CASSQPERGAGYTF. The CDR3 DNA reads TGTGCCAGCAGCCAACCCGAGAGAGGAGCTGGCTACACCTTC.

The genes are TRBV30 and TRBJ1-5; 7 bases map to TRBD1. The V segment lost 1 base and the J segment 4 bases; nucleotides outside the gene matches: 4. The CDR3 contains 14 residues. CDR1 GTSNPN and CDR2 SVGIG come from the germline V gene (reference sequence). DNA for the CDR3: TGTGCCTGGAGTGGAACAGGGGAAAATCAGCCCCAGCATTTT. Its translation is CAWSGTGENQPQHF.

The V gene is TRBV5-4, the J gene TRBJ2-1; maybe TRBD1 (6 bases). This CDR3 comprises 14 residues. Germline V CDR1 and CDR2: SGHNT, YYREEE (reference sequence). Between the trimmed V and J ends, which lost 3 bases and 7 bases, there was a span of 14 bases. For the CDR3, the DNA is TGTGCCAGCAGCTCCGGACAGCCAAGGAATGAGCAGTTCTTC. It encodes CASSSGQPRNEQFF.

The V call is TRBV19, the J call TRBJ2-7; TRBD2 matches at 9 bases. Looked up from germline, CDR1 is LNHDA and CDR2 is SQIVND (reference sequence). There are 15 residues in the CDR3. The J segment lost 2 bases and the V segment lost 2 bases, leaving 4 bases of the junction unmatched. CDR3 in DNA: TGTGCCAGTAGTATAAGTCTAGCGGGGACCTACGAGCAGTACTTC. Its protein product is CASSISLAGTYEQYF. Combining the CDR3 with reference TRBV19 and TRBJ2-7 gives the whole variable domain DGGITQSPKYLFRKEGQNVTLSCEQNLNHDAMYWYRQDPGQGLRLIYYSQIVNDFQKGDIAEGYSVSREKKESFPLTVTSAQKNPTAFYLCASSISLAGTYEQYFGPGTRLTVT.

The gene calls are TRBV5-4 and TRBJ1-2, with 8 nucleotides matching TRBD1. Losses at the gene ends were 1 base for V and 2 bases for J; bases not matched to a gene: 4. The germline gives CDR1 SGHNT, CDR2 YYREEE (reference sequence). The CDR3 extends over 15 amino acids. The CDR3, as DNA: TGTGCCAGCAGCTTGCGGACAGGGTCCAACTATGGCTACACCTTC. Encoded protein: CASSLRTGSNYGYTF.

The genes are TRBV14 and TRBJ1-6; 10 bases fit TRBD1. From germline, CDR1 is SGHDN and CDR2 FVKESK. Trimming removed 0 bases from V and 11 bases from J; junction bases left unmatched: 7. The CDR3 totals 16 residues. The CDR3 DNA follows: TGTGCCAGCAGCCAAGATCTGGGAGGACAGGGGGCACCCCTCCACTTT. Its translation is CASSQDLGGQGAPLHF.

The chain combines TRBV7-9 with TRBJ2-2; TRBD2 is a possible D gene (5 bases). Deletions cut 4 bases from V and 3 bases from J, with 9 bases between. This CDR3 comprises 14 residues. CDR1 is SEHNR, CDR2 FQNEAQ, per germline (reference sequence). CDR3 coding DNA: TGTGCCAGCAGCTACGGGATTTACACCGGGGAGCTGTTTTTT. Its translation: CASSYGIYTGELFF. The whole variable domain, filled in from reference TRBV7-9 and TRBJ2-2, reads DTGVSQNPRHKITKRGQNVTFRCDPISEHNRLYWYRQTLGQGPEFLTYFQNEAQLEKSRLLSDRFSAERPKGSFSTLEIQRTEQGDSAMYLCASSYGIYTGELFFGEGSRLTVL.

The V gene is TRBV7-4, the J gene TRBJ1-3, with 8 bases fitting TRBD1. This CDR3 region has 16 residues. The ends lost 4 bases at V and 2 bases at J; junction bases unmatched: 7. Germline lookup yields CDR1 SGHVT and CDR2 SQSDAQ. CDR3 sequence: CASSYSGGSTGNTIYF. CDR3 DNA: TGTGCCAGCAGCTATTCAGGGGGCTCGACTGGAAACACCATATATTTT.

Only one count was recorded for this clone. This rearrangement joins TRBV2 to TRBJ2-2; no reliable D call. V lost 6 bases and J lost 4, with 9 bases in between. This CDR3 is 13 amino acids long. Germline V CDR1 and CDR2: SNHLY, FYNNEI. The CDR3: CASSRPSTGELFF. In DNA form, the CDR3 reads TGTGCCAGCAGCAGGCCCAGCACCGGGGAGCTGTTTTTT.

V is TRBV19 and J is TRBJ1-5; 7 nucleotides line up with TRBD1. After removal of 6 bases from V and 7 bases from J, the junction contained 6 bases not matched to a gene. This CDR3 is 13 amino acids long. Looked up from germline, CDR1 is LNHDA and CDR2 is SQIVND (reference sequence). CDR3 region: CASSNRGGQPQHF. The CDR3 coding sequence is TGTGCCAGTAGCAACAGGGGTGGCCAGCCCCAGCATTTT.

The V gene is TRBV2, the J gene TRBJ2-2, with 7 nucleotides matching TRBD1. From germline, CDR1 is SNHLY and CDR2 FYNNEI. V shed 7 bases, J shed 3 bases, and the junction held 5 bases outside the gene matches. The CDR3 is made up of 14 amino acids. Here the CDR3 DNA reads TGTGCCAGCACCCTGGGACAGCACACCGGGGAGCTGTTTTTT. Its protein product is CASTLGQHTGELFF.

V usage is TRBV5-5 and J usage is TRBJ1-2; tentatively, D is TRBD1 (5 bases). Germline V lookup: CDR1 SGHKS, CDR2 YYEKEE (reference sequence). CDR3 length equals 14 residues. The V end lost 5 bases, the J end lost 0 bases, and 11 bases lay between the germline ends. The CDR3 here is CASRNRQTNYGYTF. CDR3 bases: TGTGCCAGCAGAAATCGACAGACTAACTATGGCTACACCTTC.

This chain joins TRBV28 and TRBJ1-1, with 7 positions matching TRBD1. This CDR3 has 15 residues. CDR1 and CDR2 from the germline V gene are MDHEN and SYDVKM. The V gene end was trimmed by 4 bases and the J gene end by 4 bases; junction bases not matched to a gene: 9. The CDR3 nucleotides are TGTGCCAGCAGTTACCGTAAGGGGGCCGGCACTGAAGCTTTCTTT. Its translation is CASSYRKGAGTEAFF.

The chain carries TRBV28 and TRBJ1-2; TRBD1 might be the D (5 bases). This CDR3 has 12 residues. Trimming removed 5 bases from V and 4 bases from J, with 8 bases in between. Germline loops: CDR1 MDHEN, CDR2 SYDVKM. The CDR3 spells CASSLDSYGYTF. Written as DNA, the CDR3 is TGTGCCAGCAGTCTAGACAGCTATGGCTACACCTTC.